This paragraph covers one TCR beta chain sequence. This clone was counted a few times. Its target antigen remains unknown. Germline and junction disagree at one end, which may indicate a read error. This sample was included in a study of cytomegalovirus exposure and HLA in healthy donors (TCRdb year 2017). With respect to the entire study: In an earlier analysis of under 750 of the donors, 250 to 350 Gb of sequence data and some 100 million unique TCR beta sequences from 180 million or so T cells were reported. An early release that covered about 600 HLA-typed donors contained approximately 300 gigabases of sequencing data and about 93 million unique TCR sequences. Among the approximately 430 genotyped donors, under 90% belonged to the genetic ancestry cluster associated with self-reported Caucasian donors. The study aimed to test whether cataloging public T cell receptors could reveal signatures of past pathogen exposure. Using immunosequencing, the study profiled T cell repertoires from some 670 subjects and related those repertoires to cytomegalovirus serostatus. Besides the first cohort of 500 to 700 subjects, a separate validation cohort made up of some 110 different subjects was used. To predict cytomegalovirus infection status, the study brought together high-throughput TCR immunosequencing, statistical association of individual TCRs with disease status, and machine learning. In a later analysis, previously published TCR beta repertoires from 550 to 750 donors were re-analyzed and high-resolution HLA genotyping was added so that TCR occurrence patterns could be studied. Rather than drawing on any new phenotypic data, the later analysis identified candidate immune exposures from TCR beta sequences and the way those sequences occurred across donors. To decide whether each TCR beta V gene segment behaved as functional or pseudogenic, an earlier analysis of approximately 600 of the donors relied on high-throughput TCR beta sequencing. Alongside the repertoire data, information on donor age, sex, ethnicity and CMV serostatus was compiled. A later genetic analysis used genome-wide SNP genotypes for about 65% of the 666 donors, treating that subset as a discovery cohort. All discovery cohort repertoires had been generated on a single sequencing platform. Both class I and class II loci were covered by HLA typing, at four-digit resolution. Typing coverage differed by locus: A, B, C, DRB1 and DQB1 were typed in roughly 629-630 donors, DQA1 in around 500, DPA1 in some 610, and DPB1 in around 490. Four or five DR-DQ haplotypes were treated as single units for association and clustering because of strong linkage in the cohort. Among some 400 genotyped donors of the cohort, an average of approximately 240,000 unique TCR beta nucleotide sequences was sequenced per donor, of which about 19% were non-productive. Points the paper makes about the study in general: The study gave a list of over 150 TCR beta chains associated with cytomegalovirus. In a later analysis, TCR association rates were found to vary across HLA loci, with the most associated TCRs seen for DRB1 alleles and the fewest for HLA-C alleles. In a later analysis, HLA-associated TCR beta chains were found to be more clonally expanded and to have lower generation probabilities than equally common non-associated chains. Sequencing depth was assumed to be roughly uniform across donors in the presence/absence analyses, though that assumption may not hold. Several of the top co-occurrence clusters appeared to be linked to parvovirus B19, influenza, CMV and Epstein-Barr virus, according to a later analysis. Across donors, most TCR sequences were observed very rarely, whereas some public TCRs were present in many individuals. A cluster of highly shared sequence variants was judged likely to be a technical artifact of the sequencing pipeline. The authors suggested that the approach could potentially be generalized to other disease states and immunological phenotypes. Linkage disequilibrium might explain the correlated functional status among segregating V segments, but an unknown experimental factor could not be ruled out. In vitro tests confirmed that a few of the cytomegalovirus-associated TCR beta chains recognize cytomegalovirus antigens. Because HLA typing was missing for some donors at each locus, association tests included only the typed subset. When HLA alleles, especially DR and DQ, strongly co-occurred, TCR associations were difficult to assign to individual alleles. The cohort was sequenced for TCR beta chains only, and without alpha or paired-chain data the features that could be detected were limited. In an earlier analysis of approximately 590 of the donors, most TCR beta V segments were observed in productive rearrangements about 90% or about 30% of the time, broadly matching IMGT annotations. A later analysis associated around 16,000 TCR beta sequences with specific HLA alleles at a false discovery rate of 0.05. Some IMGT-functional V segments, including TRBV6-2 and TRBV6-3, could not be told apart with the 87-base-pair reads, so those segments were excluded. In both the original and validation cohorts, the classifier was reported to diagnose cytomegalovirus status with high specificity and sensitivity. Compared with the roughly 720-donor mean, donors in an Asian-associated ancestry cluster had fewer N-insertions in productive TCRs, according to a later genetic analysis. A later analysis found that most CMV-associated TCR beta chains appeared HLA-restricted, with HLA associations seemingly driven largely by CMV exposure. The only immune exposure information available for the cohort was CMV serostatus. Around 16 rarely observed V segments, including chromosome 9 orphons, were excluded from the earlier analysis of just under 600 of the donors because counts were too low. In a later genetic analysis, a missense DCLRE1C variant was associated with V-gene and J-gene trimming of TCR beta chains, and the association was replicated in an independent cohort. A further reported finding was that TCR beta sequences accurately predicted the HLA-A and HLA-B alleles for most subjects in the first cohort.

The CDR3, cysteine through phenylalanine, is 13 amino acids long. CDR3 DNA only is kept here, 39 bases in frame from base 1. CDR1 and CDR2 were assigned from the germline V gene (reference sequence) as SSHAT and FNYEAQ. The method behind the library was the immunoSEQ multiplex PCR assay. The multiplex PCR relied on a mix of 60 forward primers for TCR Vbeta segments and 13 reverse primers for TCR Jbeta segments. The CDR3 region of rearranged TCR beta genes was amplified from genomic DNA with a multiplex PCR assay. On the Illumina HiSeq System, the amplified TCR beta libraries were sequenced as 87-base-pair reads. The authors' pipeline ran thus. A later analysis counted some 74 million unique TCR beta chains across the approximately 700 repertoires, and 9 million to 14 million of these chains were shared by at least two donors. Raw reads were error-corrected and collapsed into unique sequences with a nearest-neighbor algorithm that merged closely related sequences to remove PCR and sequencing errors. To assign V, D and J gene segments, CDR3 sequences were aligned to IMGT reference sequences. Each retained sequence needed at least a six-nucleotide match to both a V gene segment and a J gene segment. A rearrangement counted as productive if the CDR3 had no stop codons and remained in frame with V and J, and every other rearrangement counted as non-productive. CDR3 was defined by IMGT convention, running from the second conserved V-encoded cysteine to the conserved J-encoded phenylalanine. Sequences without an unambiguous match to a single V gene segment were excluded from the earlier analysis of approximately 560 of the donors. An earlier analysis of several hundred of the donors called V segments functional above 56.7% productive rearrangements and segregating when the between-donor standard deviation exceeded 5%. To diagnose cytomegalovirus status from the catalog of TCR beta chain sequences, a statistical classification framework was built. In a later analysis, V and J genes were assigned by comparing TCR nucleotide sequences against IMGT/GENE-DB human TR gene sequences. Using the TCRdist pipeline, a later analysis assigned CDR3 sequences along with most-parsimonious VDJ recombination scenarios. In a later analysis, each TCR beta chain was defined by its CDR3 amino acid sequence together with its V-gene family, and reads without a unique V-gene family were excluded. As a way to deal with suspected cross-contamination and a sequencing artifact, a later analysis dropped nearly 600 nucleotide sequences that were highly shared and had low generation probability. In a later analysis, a clonal expansion index for each public chain was calculated from normalized within-repertoire ranks of inferred template counts. Generation probabilities in a later analysis came from a VDJ recombination model fitted to out-of-frame rearrangements, and those results were checked against IGoR. Hypergeometric tests were used in a later analysis to score TCR-TCR, TCR-HLA and TCR-CMV co-occurrence, with a repertoire-size bias correction applied to the TCR pairs. A later analysis estimated false discovery rates by permuting HLA or CMV assignments 20 times. In a later analysis, co-occurring TCRs were grouped using DBSCAN, and TCRdist sequence similarity was added for clustering within HLA-allele-positive subsets. Repertoires with fewer than 30,000 or more than 120,000 public chains were left out of co-occurrence clustering, as were about 5 repertoires with anomalous nucleotide sharing. TCRdb re-hosts the immuneACCESS table, in-frame sequences only. Its copies lack some clones; in the studies checked, an unresolved V gene accounts for under half of them, and the cause for the rest is not known. Clone size and V and J calls were adopted from that table, with D and trimming inferred from the DNA. The sample yields 120,000 or so clones; 78% were counted once. Approximately 6% of the sample lies in the top ten.

The cohort consisted of 600 or so healthy bone marrow donors. At the time of sampling, all cohort members were nominally healthy, though unrecorded immune exposures were likely present. The donor tested CMV seronegative, placing the donor among the 350 or so seronegative members of the cohort. Every donor gave a peripheral blood sample, and the peripheral blood mononuclear cells from that sample were used for TCR beta sequencing. Genomic DNA extraction from the blood cell samples was performed with the Qiagen DNeasy Blood Extraction Kit. The chain was built from TRBV7-7 and TRBJ2-1; the D gene identity is not certain. Material: PBMCs. The sequence was collected from a woman aged 40 to 50 in good health and CMV-seronegative. For the CDR3, the sequence is CASRRISGGPQFF. The sequence in DNA is TGTGCTAGCAGACGCATCTCTGGCGGCCCTCAGTTCTTC.